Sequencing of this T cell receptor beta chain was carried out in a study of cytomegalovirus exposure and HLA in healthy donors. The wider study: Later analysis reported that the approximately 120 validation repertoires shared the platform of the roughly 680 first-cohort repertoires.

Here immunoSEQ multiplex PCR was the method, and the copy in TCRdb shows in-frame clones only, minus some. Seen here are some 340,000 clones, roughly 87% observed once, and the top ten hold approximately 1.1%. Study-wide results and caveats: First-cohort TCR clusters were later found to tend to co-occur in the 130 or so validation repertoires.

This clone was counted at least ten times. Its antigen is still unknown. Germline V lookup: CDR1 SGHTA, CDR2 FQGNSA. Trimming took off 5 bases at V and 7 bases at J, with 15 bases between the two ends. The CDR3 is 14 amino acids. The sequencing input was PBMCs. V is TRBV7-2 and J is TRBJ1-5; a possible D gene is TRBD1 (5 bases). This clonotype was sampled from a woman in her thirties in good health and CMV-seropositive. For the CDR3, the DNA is TGTGCCAGCAGCCCGCGGGGGGGGTCCCAGCCCCAGCATTTT. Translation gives CASSPRGGSQPQHF.